The rows below give T cell receptor beta chains drawn from one sample of a study of T cell changes during pregnancy in multiple sclerosis. Here immunoSEQ multiplex PCR was the method, and the copy in TCRdb shows in-frame clones only, minus some. The sample records fewer than 80,000 clones, 94% being singletons. The material sequenced was CD4+ T cells from peripheral blood mononuclear cells, taken after pregnancy. The receptor set was obtained from a female donor with multiple sclerosis, enrolled in a pregnancy study. CDR3s include the opening cysteine and the closing phenylalanine or tryptophan. D genes are given only for firm matches. Expanded clones are given a class, and other clones once, few, many or no size at all.

TRBV7-6	.	TRBD2	TRBJ2-3	CASSSPGLTQYF	TGTGCCAGCAGCTCCCCGGGACTAACGCAGTATTTT
TRBV6-1	.	TRBD1	TRBJ2-4	CASSVPHKPGGFGVNIQYF	TGTGCCAGCAGTGTTCCCCATAAACCAGGGGGCTTCGGGGTAAACATTCAGTACTTC
TRBV7-3	.	TRBD1	TRBJ2-3	CASSFQPGVEGQAESITDTQYF	TGTGCCAGCAGCTTCCAGCCGGGAGTGGAGGGACAGGCCGAGAGCATCACAGATACGCAGTATTTT
TRBV10-3	.	TRBD2	TRBJ2-7	CAISGGLAGGDHEQYF	TGTGCCATCAGTGGGGGACTAGCGGGAGGTGACCACGAGCAGTACTTC
TRBV7-2	few	.	TRBJ2-1	CASSLGGLQFF	TGTGCCAGCAGCTTAGGAGGGTTGCAGTTCTTC
TRBV4-2	.	.	TRBJ2-1	CASSQTIYYEQFF	TGTGCCAGCAGCCAAACCATCTACTATGAGCAGTTCTTC
TRBV6-5	.	.	TRBJ1-5	CASSYSGSIGHQPQHF	TGTGCCAGCAGTTACTCTGGGAGTATAGGACATCAGCCCCAGCATTTT
TRBV25-1	.	.	TRBJ1-2	CAPYRDLGYTF	TGTGCCCCTTACCGGGACTTAGGTTACACCTTC
TRBV19	.	.	TRBJ1-1	CASKGVETEAFF	TGTGCCAGTAAGGGGGTAGAAACTGAAGCTTTCTTT
TRBV2	.	TRBD2	TRBJ2-3	CASSSRLASTDTQYF	TGTGCCAGCAGTTCCAGACTAGCTAGCACAGATACGCAGTATTTT
TRBV28	.	.	TRBJ1-1	CASSSGVGEAFF	TGTGCCAGCAGCTCCGGAGTTGGGGAAGCTTTCTTT
TRBV4-2	.	.	TRBJ1-6	CASSQETGNNSPLHF	TGTGCCAGCAGCCAGGAAACCGGGAATAATTCACCCCTCCACTTT
TRBV5-4	.	TRBD1	TRBJ1-1	CASSRQGMNTEAFF	TGTGCCAGCAGCCGACAGGGCATGAACACTGAAGCTTTCTTT
TRBV7-7	.	.	TRBJ2-5	CASSLGRGDRETQYF	TGTGCTAGCAGCCTAGGTAGGGGTGATCGGGAGACCCAGTACTTC
TRBV9	.	.	TRBJ1-3	CASSVAIDSGNTIYF	TGTGCCAGCAGCGTAGCTATCGACTCTGGAAACACCATATATTTT
TRBV9	once	.	TRBJ1-3	CASSPLSGNGNTIYF	TGTGCCAGCAGCCCTCTTTCAGGGAATGGAAACACCATATATTTT
TRBV5-1	once	.	TRBJ1-4	CASSHSRGDEKLFF	TGCGCCAGCAGCCACAGTAGGGGCGATGAAAAACTGTTTTTT
TRBV6-5	few	.	TRBJ1-3	CASSYSGGYSGNTIYF	TGTGCCAGCAGTTACTCGGGGGGATACTCTGGAAACACCATATATTTT
TRBV19	.	.	TRBJ2-3	CASSIESPDTQYF	TGTGCCAGTAGTATCGAAAGCCCAGATACGCAGTATTTT
TRBV11-3	.	TRBD1	TRBJ1-3	CASSSGDRTHSGNTIYF	TGTGCCAGCAGCTCTGGGGACAGGACCCACTCTGGAAACACCATATATTTT
TRBV5-6	.	.	TRBJ2-3	CASSLTGRQMDTQYF	TGTGCCAGCAGCTTGACAGGGCGTCAGATGGATACGCAGTATTTT
TRBV7-9	once	.	TRBJ1-4	CASSQPLTETFNEKLFF	TGTGCCAGCAGCCAACCATTGACAGAAACTTTCAATGAAAAACTGTTTTTT
TRBV30	.	.	TRBJ1-6	CAWSGIGAYNSPLHF	TGTGCCTGGAGTGGTATCGGAGCCTATAATTCACCCCTCCACTTT
TRBV5-4	few	TRBD2	TRBJ2-7	CASSLGGLAVYEQYF	TGTGCCAGCAGCTTGGGGGGACTAGCGGTCTACGAGCAGTACTTC
TRBV5-6	.	.	TRBJ2-1	CASSLQADGLFF	TGTGCCAGCAGCTTGCAAGCGGATGGGCTGTTCTTC
TRBV5-6	.	.	TRBJ2-1	CASSLFRESSYNEQFF	TGTGCCAGCAGCTTGTTTCGGGAGAGCTCCTACAATGAGCAGTTCTTC